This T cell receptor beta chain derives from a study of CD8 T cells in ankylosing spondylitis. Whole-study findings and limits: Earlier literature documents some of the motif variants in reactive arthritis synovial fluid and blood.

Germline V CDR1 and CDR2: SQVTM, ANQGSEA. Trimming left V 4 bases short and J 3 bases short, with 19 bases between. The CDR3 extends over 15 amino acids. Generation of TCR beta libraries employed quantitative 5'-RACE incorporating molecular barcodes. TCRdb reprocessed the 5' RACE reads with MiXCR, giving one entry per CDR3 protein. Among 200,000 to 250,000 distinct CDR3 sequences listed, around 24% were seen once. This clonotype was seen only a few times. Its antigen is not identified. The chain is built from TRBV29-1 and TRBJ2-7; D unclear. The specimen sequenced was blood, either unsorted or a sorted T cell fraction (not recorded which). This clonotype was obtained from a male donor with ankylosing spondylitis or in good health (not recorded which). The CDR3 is CSVGFRVGWGYEQYF. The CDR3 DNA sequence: TGCAGCGTTGGGTTTCGGGTGGGTTGGGGCTACGAGCAGTACTTC.